A selection of T cell receptor beta chains follows, all from one sample in a study of vaccination effects on CD4 cells after COVID-19. For these TCRs, the target antigens are not known. TCRdb's table, derived via immunoSEQ multiplex PCR, lists solely in-frame clones and lacks some. The table has more than 65,000 clones, approximately 81% seen once. The source was CD4+ T cells from PBMCs cultured with HCoV-229E spike peptides, collected after COVID-19 vaccination. The receptors shown here come from a human donor who received a COVID-19 vaccine. The CDR3 runs from the conserved cysteine through the conserved F or W. Each record gives: clone size, J gene, D gene, V gene, CDR3 DNA, CDR3 protein. A D gene is named only where the DNA matches it firmly. Size is stated for part of the rows, as once, few or many counts, or as a class when the clone is expanded.

clone size: -; J gene: TRBJ2-1; D gene: TRBD2; V gene: TRBV10-1; CDR3 DNA: TGCGCCAGCAGTGATGAGCCTAGCGGGGTATATGAGCAGTTCTTC; CDR3 protein: CASSDEPSGVYEQFF
clone size: -; J gene: TRBJ2-2; D gene: -; V gene: TRBV14; CDR3 DNA: TGTGCCAGCAGCCCACAGAACGGGCCCACCGGGGAGCTGTTTTTT; CDR3 protein: CASSPQNGPTGELFF
clone size: -; J gene: TRBJ1-3; D gene: TRBD1; V gene: TRBV6-1; CDR3 DNA: TGTGCCAGCAGTGAACAGGACAGGCCGAACACCATATATTTT; CDR3 protein: CASSEQDRPNTIYF
clone size: -; J gene: TRBJ2-3; D gene: TRBD2; V gene: TRBV6-5; CDR3 DNA: TGTGCCAGCAGTTACTTTCTAGCGGGGACCGTAGATACGCAGTATTTT; CDR3 protein: CASSYFLAGTVDTQYF
clone size: -; J gene: TRBJ1-1; D gene: -; V gene: TRBV10-1; CDR3 DNA: TGCGCCAGCAGTGAAGCAGGCGGCCCCGGGGACACTGAAGCTTTCTTT; CDR3 protein: CASSEAGGPGDTEAFF
clone size: -; J gene: TRBJ1-5; D gene: -; V gene: TRBV6-1; CDR3 DNA: TGTGCCAGCAGTGAGATGAGCAATCAGCCCCAGCATTTT; CDR3 protein: CASSEMSNQPQHF
clone size: -; J gene: TRBJ2-5; D gene: TRBD1; V gene: TRBV5-1; CDR3 DNA: TGCGCCAGCAGCCGGGACAGGGTTCTTGAGACCCAGTACTTC; CDR3 protein: CASSRDRVLETQYF
clone size: -; J gene: TRBJ2-3; D gene: -; V gene: TRBV12-3/TRBV12-4; CDR3 DNA: TGTGCCAGCAGTTTCGGGCTCACAGATACGCAGTATTTT; CDR3 protein: CASSFGLTDTQYF
clone size: once; J gene: TRBJ1-5; D gene: TRBD1; V gene: TRBV9; CDR3 DNA: TGTGCCAGCAGCGGGGGGGGACAGATCAATCAGCCCCAGCATTTT; CDR3 protein: CASSGGGQINQPQHF
clone size: -; J gene: TRBJ1-5; D gene: -; V gene: TRBV10-2; CDR3 DNA: TGCGCCAGCAGCGAGGGACGGACGGTAGAGCCCCAGCATTTT; CDR3 protein: CASSEGRTVEPQHF
clone size: -; J gene: TRBJ2-1; D gene: -; V gene: TRBV2; CDR3 DNA: TGTGCCAGCAATGAGCAGTTCTTC; CDR3 protein: CASNEQFF
clone size: -; J gene: TRBJ2-3; D gene: -; V gene: TRBV5-1; CDR3 DNA: TGCGCCAGCAGCTCCCAGTCCCTGGGCAATACGCAGTATTTT; CDR3 protein: CASSSQSLGNTQYF
clone size: -; J gene: TRBJ1-4; D gene: TRBD1; V gene: TRBV5-5; CDR3 DNA: TGTGCCAGCAGGCAGGGACAGGGTGGTGAAAAACTGTTTTTT; CDR3 protein: CASRQGQGGEKLFF
clone size: -; J gene: TRBJ1-6; D gene: TRBD1; V gene: TRBV27; CDR3 DNA: TGTGCCAGCAGTGTACAGGGGGCGAACAATTCACCCCTCCACTTT; CDR3 protein: CASSVQGANNSPLHF
clone size: -; J gene: TRBJ2-6; D gene: -; V gene: TRBV7-3; CDR3 DNA: TGTGCCAGCAGCCTGGGACTGATCTCTGGGGCCAACGTCCTGACTTTC; CDR3 protein: CASSLGLISGANVLTF
clone size: -; J gene: TRBJ1-1; D gene: TRBD1; V gene: TRBV5-1; CDR3 DNA: TGCGCCAGCAGCGGAAACGCCGGGACAGCGAACACTGAAGCTTTCTTT; CDR3 protein: CASSGNAGTANTEAFF
clone size: -; J gene: TRBJ1-1; D gene: -; V gene: TRBV28; CDR3 DNA: TGTGCCAGCAGTTTATTGAGACAGAGCTCTGAAGCTTTCTTT; CDR3 protein: CASSLLRQSSEAFF
clone size: -; J gene: TRBJ2-6; D gene: -; V gene: TRBV5-1; CDR3 DNA: TGCGCCAGCAGCTGGACGGTGTCCGGGGCCAACGTCCTGACTTTC; CDR3 protein: CASSWTVSGANVLTF
clone size: -; J gene: TRBJ1-1; D gene: TRBD1; V gene: TRBV29-1; CDR3 DNA: TGCAGCGTTGAAGATTCAGGGGGCCAATGGAACACTGAAGCTTTCTTT; CDR3 protein: CSVEDSGGQWNTEAFF
clone size: -; J gene: TRBJ2-3; D gene: -; V gene: TRBV5-1; CDR3 DNA: TGCGCCAGCAGCTTCTACGGGGGAGACACAGATACGCAGTATTTT; CDR3 protein: CASSFYGGDTDTQYF
clone size: -; J gene: TRBJ2-3; D gene: -; V gene: TRBV2; CDR3 DNA: TGTGCCACTAAGATGGCACCAGGGAGGACAGATACGCAGTATTTT; CDR3 protein: CATKMAPGRTDTQYF
clone size: -; J gene: TRBJ1-1; D gene: -; V gene: TRBV4-2; CDR3 DNA: TGTGCCAGCAGCCAAGAGGGGCCCGGGGCTGAAGCTTTCTTT; CDR3 protein: CASSQEGPGAEAFF
clone size: -; J gene: TRBJ2-3; D gene: -; V gene: TRBV5-4; CDR3 DNA: TGTGCCAGCAGCTCCGAGAGGGACACAGATACGCAGTATTTT; CDR3 protein: CASSSERDTDTQYF
clone size: -; J gene: TRBJ2-1; D gene: TRBD1; V gene: TRBV19; CDR3 DNA: TGTGCCAGTAGATGGACAGGGGTCGGCAATGAGCAGTTCTTC; CDR3 protein: CASRWTGVGNEQFF
clone size: few; J gene: TRBJ1-6; D gene: -; V gene: TRBV6-4; CDR3 DNA: TGTGCCAGCAGACGTAATTCACCCCTCCACTTT; CDR3 protein: CASRRNSPLHF
clone size: -; J gene: TRBJ2-1; D gene: TRBD2; V gene: TRBV6-5; CDR3 DNA: TGTGCCAGCAGCCGGACTAGCGGGGGGAGTTATGAGCAGTTCTTC; CDR3 protein: CASSRTSGGSYEQFF
clone size: once; J gene: TRBJ1-5; D gene: -; V gene: TRBV5-6; CDR3 DNA: TGTGCCAGCAGCTTGGGGGGAGGGCTGGGTCAGCCCCAGCATTTT; CDR3 protein: CASSLGGGLGQPQHF
clone size: -; J gene: TRBJ2-3; D gene: TRBD2; V gene: TRBV9; CDR3 DNA: TGTGCCAGCAGCAAACTAGCGGGGGCCTTCACAGATACGCAGTATTTT; CDR3 protein: CASSKLAGAFTDTQYF
clone size: -; J gene: TRBJ1-1; D gene: -; V gene: TRBV6-5; CDR3 DNA: TGTGCCAGCAGGATCGGGGAAACTGAAGCTTTCTTT; CDR3 protein: CASRIGETEAFF
clone size: -; J gene: TRBJ2-2; D gene: -; V gene: TRBV19; CDR3 DNA: TGTGCCAGTAGTAAAACCCGCAACATTATGGCCGGGGAGCTGTTTTTT; CDR3 protein: CASSKTRNIMAGELFF
clone size: few; J gene: TRBJ1-2; D gene: -; V gene: TRBV5-1; CDR3 DNA: TGCGCCAGCAGCGGCGGGGGTGGAGAATATGGCTACACCTTC; CDR3 protein: CASSGGGGEYGYTF
clone size: -; J gene: TRBJ1-2; D gene: -; V gene: TRBV7-8; CDR3 DNA: TGTGCCAGCAGCCCCACGGGACTAGCTAACTATGGCTACACCTTC; CDR3 protein: CASSPTGLANYGYTF
clone size: -; J gene: TRBJ1-2; D gene: -; V gene: TRBV2; CDR3 DNA: TGTGCCAGGTCTACGGCAGCCAACTATGGCTACACCTTC; CDR3 protein: CARSTAANYGYTF
clone size: -; J gene: TRBJ1-1; D gene: -; V gene: TRBV20-1; CDR3 DNA: TGCAGTGCTTGCGACACCACTGAAGCTTTCTTT; CDR3 protein: CSACDTTEAFF
clone size: -; J gene: TRBJ1-1; D gene: -; V gene: TRBV29-1; CDR3 DNA: TGCAGCGTTCTCCGGGAGGAAGACACTGAAGCTTTCTTT; CDR3 protein: CSVLREEDTEAFF
clone size: -; J gene: TRBJ2-4; D gene: -; V gene: TRBV3-1/TRBV3-2; CDR3 DNA: TGTGCCAGCAGCCCGGGGACCTTCGTGGCCAAAAACATTCAGTACTTC; CDR3 protein: CASSPGTFVAKNIQYF
clone size: -; J gene: TRBJ1-2; D gene: TRBD1; V gene: TRBV15; CDR3 DNA: TGTGCCACCAGCAGCCTTAGGACAGGGGAGTATGGCTACACCTTC; CDR3 protein: CATSSLRTGEYGYTF
clone size: -; J gene: TRBJ2-5; D gene: TRBD2; V gene: TRBV6-5; CDR3 DNA: TGTGCCAGCAGTTATTTTCTAGCGGAGGGGAAAGAGACCCAGTACTTC; CDR3 protein: CASSYFLAEGKETQYF
clone size: few; J gene: TRBJ2-1; D gene: -; V gene: TRBV10-1; CDR3 DNA: TGCGCCAGCAAGGGGGGGGAAAACAATGAGCAGTTCTTC; CDR3 protein: CASKGGENNEQFF
clone size: -; J gene: TRBJ2-2; D gene: TRBD2; V gene: TRBV5-8; CDR3 DNA: TGTGCCAGCAGCTTAGGACTAGCGGCGAACACCGGGGAGCTGTTTTTT; CDR3 protein: CASSLGLAANTGELFF
clone size: -; J gene: TRBJ2-2; D gene: -; V gene: TRBV3-1/TRBV3-2; CDR3 DNA: TGTGCCAGCAGCCAAGATCGACTACCGAACACCGGGGAGCTGTTTTTT; CDR3 protein: CASSQDRLPNTGELFF
clone size: -; J gene: TRBJ1-2; D gene: -; V gene: TRBV6-5; CDR3 DNA: TGTGCCAGCAGTTACTCTTACGGCAGGGCTAACTATGGCTACACCTTC; CDR3 protein: CASSYSYGRANYGYTF
clone size: once; J gene: TRBJ2-3; D gene: -; V gene: TRBV5-1; CDR3 DNA: TGCGCCAGCAGCTTGACATGGGACCGCACAGATACGCAGTATTTT; CDR3 protein: CASSLTWDRTDTQYF
clone size: -; J gene: TRBJ2-3; D gene: TRBD1; V gene: TRBV19; CDR3 DNA: TGTGTTAAAGTAACCCCGGACAGGCCCCACACAGATACGCAGTATTTT; CDR3 protein: CVKVTPDRPHTDTQYF
clone size: -; J gene: TRBJ2-4; D gene: -; V gene: TRBV24-1; CDR3 DNA: TGTGCCACCAGTGATTCGGACAGAAACATTCAGTACTTC; CDR3 protein: CATSDSDRNIQYF
clone size: -; J gene: TRBJ1-5; D gene: -; V gene: TRBV5-6; CDR3 DNA: TGTGCCAGCAGCTTGGGGTTGGGGGGCGGGCAGCCCCAGCATTTT; CDR3 protein: CASSLGLGGGQPQHF
clone size: once; J gene: TRBJ1-4; D gene: -; V gene: TRBV30; CDR3 DNA: TGTGCCTGGAGTGTACAAGTGGGTGAAAAACTGTTTTTT; CDR3 protein: CAWSVQVGEKLFF
clone size: -; J gene: TRBJ1-5; D gene: -; V gene: TRBV18; CDR3 DNA: TGTGCCAGCTCACGGGGCAGCGACAATCAGCCCCAGCATTTT; CDR3 protein: CASSRGSDNQPQHF
clone size: -; J gene: TRBJ2-3; D gene: -; V gene: TRBV19; CDR3 DNA: TGTGCCAGTAGCCAGGGGGGACGCGCGGATACGCAGTATTTT; CDR3 protein: CASSQGGRADTQYF
clone size: few; J gene: TRBJ1-1; D gene: -; V gene: TRBV7-2; CDR3 DNA: TGTGCCAGCAGCTTTCACCCAGGATCCCCTGAAGCTTTCTTT; CDR3 protein: CASSFHPGSPEAFF
clone size: -; J gene: TRBJ1-5; D gene: TRBD1; V gene: TRBV6-2/TRBV6-3; CDR3 DNA: TGTGCCAGCAGTTTTTTAGGACAGGGGTATCAGCCCCAGCATTTT; CDR3 protein: CASSFLGQGYQPQHF
clone size: -; J gene: TRBJ2-5; D gene: TRBD1; V gene: TRBV24-1; CDR3 DNA: TGTGCCACCAGTGAGGGGCGGCAGGGGGCGGGAGAGACCCAGTACTTC; CDR3 protein: CATSEGRQGAGETQYF
clone size: -; J gene: TRBJ2-2; D gene: TRBD1; V gene: TRBV5-1; CDR3 DNA: TGCGCCAGCAGCTTCCAAACAGGGGCCCCCGGGGAGCTGTTTTTT; CDR3 protein: CASSFQTGAPGELFF
clone size: -; J gene: TRBJ1-5; D gene: -; V gene: TRBV19; CDR3 DNA: TGTGCCAGTAGTTCTCACACAGGGAATGCTCAGCCCCAGCATTTT; CDR3 protein: CASSSHTGNAQPQHF
clone size: -; J gene: TRBJ2-3; D gene: -; V gene: TRBV15; CDR3 DNA: TGTGCCACCAGCAGAGATCACGGGGCGGGAGATACGCAGTATTTT; CDR3 protein: CATSRDHGAGDTQYF
clone size: -; J gene: TRBJ2-1; D gene: TRBD2; V gene: TRBV6-4; CDR3 DNA: TGTGCCAGCAGCCCAAGACTAGGGACTAGCGGTAGAGCCTACAATGAGCAGTTCTTC; CDR3 protein: CASSPRLGTSGRAYNEQFF
clone size: -; J gene: TRBJ2-3; D gene: -; V gene: TRBV15; CDR3 DNA: TGTGCCACCAGCAGAGAGTTTGGAACAGGGATTACAGATACGCAGTATTTT; CDR3 protein: CATSREFGTGITDTQYF